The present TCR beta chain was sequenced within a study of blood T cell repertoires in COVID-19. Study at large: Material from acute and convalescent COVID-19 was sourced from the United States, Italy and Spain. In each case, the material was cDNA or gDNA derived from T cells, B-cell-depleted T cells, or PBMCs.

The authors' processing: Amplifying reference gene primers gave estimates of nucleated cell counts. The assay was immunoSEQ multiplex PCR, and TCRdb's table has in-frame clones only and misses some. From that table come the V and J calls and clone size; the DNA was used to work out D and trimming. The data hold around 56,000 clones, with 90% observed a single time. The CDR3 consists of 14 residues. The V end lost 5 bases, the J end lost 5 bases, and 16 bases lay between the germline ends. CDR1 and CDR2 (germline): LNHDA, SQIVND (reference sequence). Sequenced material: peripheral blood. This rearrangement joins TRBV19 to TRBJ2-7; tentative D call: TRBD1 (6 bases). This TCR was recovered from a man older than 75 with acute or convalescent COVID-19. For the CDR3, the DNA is TGTGCCAGTAGTCCCGGGACAATCATAGACGAGCAGTACTTC. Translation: CASSPGTIIDEQYF.